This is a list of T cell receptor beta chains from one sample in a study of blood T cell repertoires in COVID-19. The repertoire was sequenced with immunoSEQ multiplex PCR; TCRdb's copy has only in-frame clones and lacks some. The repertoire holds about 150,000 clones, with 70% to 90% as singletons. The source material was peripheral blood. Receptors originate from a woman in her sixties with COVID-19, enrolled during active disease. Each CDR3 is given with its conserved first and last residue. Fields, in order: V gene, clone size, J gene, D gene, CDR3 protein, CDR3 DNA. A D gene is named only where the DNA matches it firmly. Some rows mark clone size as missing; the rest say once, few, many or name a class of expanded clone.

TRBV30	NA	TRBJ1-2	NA	CAWSGGSIYGYTF	TGTGCCTGGAGTGGGGGCAGCATCTATGGCTACACCTTC
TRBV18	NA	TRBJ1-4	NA	CASSPRTATNEKLFF	TGTGCCAGCTCACCACGAACTGCAACTAATGAAAAACTGTTTTTT
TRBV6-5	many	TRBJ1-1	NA	CASSYLSGRGTEAFF	TGTGCCAGCAGTTACCTCTCGGGGAGGGGGACTGAAGCTTTCTTT
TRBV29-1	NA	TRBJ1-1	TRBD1	CSVNRGYEAFF	TGCAGCGTAAACAGGGGCTATGAAGCTTTCTTT
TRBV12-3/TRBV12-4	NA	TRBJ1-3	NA	CASSFYQGNTIYF	TGTGCCAGCAGTTTCTATCAGGGCAACACCATATATTTT
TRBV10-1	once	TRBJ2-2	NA	CASSSGSRGELFF	TGCGCCAGCAGTTCAGGGTCCCGCGGGGAGCTGTTTTTT
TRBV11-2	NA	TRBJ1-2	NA	CASRARGGPSSYGYTF	TGTGCCAGCAGGGCTAGGGGAGGACCCTCTAGCTATGGCTACACCTTC
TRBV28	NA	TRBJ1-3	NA	CASSLSNFGNTIYF	TGTGCCAGCAGTTTATCGAACTTTGGAAACACCATATATTTT
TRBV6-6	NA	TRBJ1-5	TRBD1	CASAPTGAANQPQHF	TGTGCCAGCGCACCGACAGGGGCGGCCAATCAGCCCCAGCATTTT
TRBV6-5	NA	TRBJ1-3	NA	CASRKDINSGNTIYF	TGTGCCAGCAGGAAGGACATCAACTCTGGAAACACCATATATTTT
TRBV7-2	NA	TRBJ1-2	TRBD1	CASSLGQGARGYTF	TGTGCCAGCAGCTTAGGCCAGGGGGCGCGTGGCTACACCTTC
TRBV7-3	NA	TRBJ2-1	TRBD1	CASSARTGVGEQFF	TGTGCCAGCAGCGCCCGGACAGGGGTCGGCGAGCAGTTCTTC
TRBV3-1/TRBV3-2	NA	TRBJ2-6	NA	CASSPFENSGANVLTF	TGTGCCAGCAGCCCCTTTGAGAACTCTGGGGCCAACGTCCTGACTTTC
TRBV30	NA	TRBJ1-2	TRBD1	CAWRPRDRAHGYTF	TGTGCCTGGAGGCCCAGGGACAGGGCTCATGGCTACACCTTC
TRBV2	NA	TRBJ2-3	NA	CASSSGGDTQYF	TGTGCCAGCAGTTCAGGTGGAGATACGCAGTATTTT
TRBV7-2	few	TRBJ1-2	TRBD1	CASSLAGTAPGYTF	TGTGCCAGCAGCTTAGCCGGGACAGCCCCTGGCTACACCTTC
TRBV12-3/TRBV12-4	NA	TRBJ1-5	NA	CASRGGGHQPQHF	TGTGCCAGCAGGGGTGGGGGCCATCAGCCCCAGCATTTT
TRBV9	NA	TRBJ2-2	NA	CASSVERAGELFF	TGTGCCAGCAGCGTGGAGCGGGCGGGGGAGCTGTTTTTT
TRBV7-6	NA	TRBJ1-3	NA	CASSPPGAVSGNTIYF	TGTGCCAGCAGCCCGCCGGGAGCAGTTTCTGGAAACACCATATATTTT
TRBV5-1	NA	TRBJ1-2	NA	CASSLAGRDYGYTF	TGCGCCAGCAGCTTGGCCGGCAGGGACTATGGCTACACCTTC
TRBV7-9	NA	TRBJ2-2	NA	CASSDRNTGELFF	TGTGCCAGCAGTGACAGAAACACCGGGGAGCTGTTTTTT
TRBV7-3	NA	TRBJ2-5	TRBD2	CASSLAGGRETQYF	TGTGCCAGCAGCTTAGCGGGGGGGCGGGAGACCCAGTACTTC
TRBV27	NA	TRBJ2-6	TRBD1	CASPGQPVSGANVLTF	TGTGCCAGTCCGGGACAGCCTGTCTCTGGGGCCAACGTCCTGACTTTC
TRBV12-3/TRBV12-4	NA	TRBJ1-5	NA	CASSPGLDQPQHF	TGTGCCAGCAGTCCGGGACTGGATCAGCCCCAGCATTTT
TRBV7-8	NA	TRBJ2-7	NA	CASSQEAGATYEQYF	TGTGCCAGCAGCCAAGAGGCAGGGGCGACCTACGAGCAGTACTTC
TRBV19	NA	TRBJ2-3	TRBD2	CASTAPSLADTQYF	TGTGCCAGTACCGCCCCCTCTCTAGCGGACACGCAGTATTTT